This T cell receptor beta chain was identified during a study of CD8 T cells in ankylosing spondylitis. Broader study findings: Among TCR beta sequences, a motif of eight or nine highly homologous variants appeared characteristic of ankylosing spondylitis blood.

This clonotype was recorded at least ten times. Its specificity is unknown. TCRdb fed the 5' RACE reads into MiXCR, producing one record per CDR3 protein. The table has 450,000 to 550,000 distinct CDR3 sequences, less than 6% seen once. The CDR3 has 15 amino acids. The V and J ends lost 3 bases and 5 bases, in that order; junction bases with no gene match: 8. Germline V lookup: CDR1 ENHRY, CDR2 SYGVKD. The sequenced sample consisted of blood, either unsorted or a sorted T cell fraction (not recorded which). The sequence was collected from a male donor with ankylosing spondylitis. The rearrangement links TRBV10-3 to TRBJ2-5; 8 bases align to TRBD2. The CDR3 spells CAISDLASGRETQYF. DNA of the CDR3: TGTGCCATCAGTGATCTGGCTAGCGGGCGGGAGACCCAGTACTTC.